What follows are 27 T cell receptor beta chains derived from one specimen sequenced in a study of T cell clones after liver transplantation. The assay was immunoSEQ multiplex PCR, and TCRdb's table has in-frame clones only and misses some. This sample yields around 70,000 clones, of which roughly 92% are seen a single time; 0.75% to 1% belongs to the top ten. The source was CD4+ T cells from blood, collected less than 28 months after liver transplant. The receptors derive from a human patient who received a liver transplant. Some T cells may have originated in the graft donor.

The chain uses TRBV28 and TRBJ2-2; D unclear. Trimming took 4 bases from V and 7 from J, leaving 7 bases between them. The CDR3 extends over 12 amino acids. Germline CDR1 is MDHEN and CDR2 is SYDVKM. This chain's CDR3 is CASSSLDGELFF. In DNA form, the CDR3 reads TGTGCCAGCAGTTCCCTAGACGGGGAGCTGTTTTTT.

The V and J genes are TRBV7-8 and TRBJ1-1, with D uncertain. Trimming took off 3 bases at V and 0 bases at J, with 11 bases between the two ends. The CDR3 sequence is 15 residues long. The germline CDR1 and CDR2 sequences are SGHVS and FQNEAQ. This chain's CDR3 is CASSLSGLLNTEAFF. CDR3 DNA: TGTGCCAGCAGCTTGTCGGGTCTTCTGAACACTGAAGCTTTCTTT. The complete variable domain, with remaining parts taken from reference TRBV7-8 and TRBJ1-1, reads GAGVSQSPRYKVAKRGQDVALRCDPISGHVSLFWYQQALGQGPEFLTYFQNEAQLDKSGLPSDRFFAERPEGSVSTLKIQRTQQEDSAVYLCASSLSGLLNTEAFFGQGTRLTVV.

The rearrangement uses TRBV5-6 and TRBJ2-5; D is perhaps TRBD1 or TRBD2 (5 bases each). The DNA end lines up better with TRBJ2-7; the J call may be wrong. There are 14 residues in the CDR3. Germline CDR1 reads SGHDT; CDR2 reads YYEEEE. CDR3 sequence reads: CASSFGTVTYEQYF. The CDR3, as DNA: TGTGCCAGCAGCTTCGGGACGGTGACCTACGAGCAGTACTTC.

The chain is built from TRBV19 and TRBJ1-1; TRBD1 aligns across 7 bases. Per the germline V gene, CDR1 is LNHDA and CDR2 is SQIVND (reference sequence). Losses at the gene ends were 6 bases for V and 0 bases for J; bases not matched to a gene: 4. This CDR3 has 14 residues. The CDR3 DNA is TGTGCCAGTAGGGCAGGGGGAATGAACACTGAAGCTTTCTTT. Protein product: CASRAGGMNTEAFF. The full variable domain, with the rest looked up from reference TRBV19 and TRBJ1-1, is DGGITQSPKYLFRKEGQNVTLSCEQNLNHDAMYWYRQDPGQGLRLIYYSQIVNDFQKGDIAEGYSVSREKKESFPLTVTSAQKNPTAFYLCASRAGGMNTEAFFGQGTRLTVV.

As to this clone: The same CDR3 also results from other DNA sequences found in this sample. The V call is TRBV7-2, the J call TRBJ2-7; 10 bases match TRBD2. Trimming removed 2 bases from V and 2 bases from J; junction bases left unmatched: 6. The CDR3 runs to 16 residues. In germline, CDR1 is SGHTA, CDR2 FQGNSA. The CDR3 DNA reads TGTGCCAGCAGCTTAACGTCAGCGGGAGGGACCTACGAGCAGTACTTC. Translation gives CASSLTSAGGTYEQYF.

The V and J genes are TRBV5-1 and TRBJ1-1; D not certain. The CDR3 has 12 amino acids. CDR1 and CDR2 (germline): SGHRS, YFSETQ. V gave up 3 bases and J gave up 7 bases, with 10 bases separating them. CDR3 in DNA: TGCGCCAGCAGCTCCGAGACGGGTGAAGCTTTCTTT. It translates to CASSSETGEAFF.

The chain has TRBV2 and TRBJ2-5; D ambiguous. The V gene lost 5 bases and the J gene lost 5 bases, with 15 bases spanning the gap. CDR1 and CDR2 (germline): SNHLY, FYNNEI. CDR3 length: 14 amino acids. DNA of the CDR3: TGTGCCAGCAGTAGGAGTAGGGCCGGGGAGACCCAGTACTTC. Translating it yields CASSRSRAGETQYF. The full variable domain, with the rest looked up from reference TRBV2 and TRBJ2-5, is EPEVTQTPSHQVTQMGQEVILRCVPISNHLYFYWYRQILGQKVEFLVSFYNNEISEKSEIFDDQFSVERPDGSNFTLKIRSTKLEDSAMYFCASSRSRAGETQYFGPGTRLLVL.

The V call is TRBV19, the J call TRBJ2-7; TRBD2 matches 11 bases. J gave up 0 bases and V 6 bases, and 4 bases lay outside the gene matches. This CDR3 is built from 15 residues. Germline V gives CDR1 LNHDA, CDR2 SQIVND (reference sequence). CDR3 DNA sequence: TGTGCCAGTAGGCCTACTAGCGGGAGCTCCTACGAGCAGTACTTC. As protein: CASRPTSGSSYEQYF.

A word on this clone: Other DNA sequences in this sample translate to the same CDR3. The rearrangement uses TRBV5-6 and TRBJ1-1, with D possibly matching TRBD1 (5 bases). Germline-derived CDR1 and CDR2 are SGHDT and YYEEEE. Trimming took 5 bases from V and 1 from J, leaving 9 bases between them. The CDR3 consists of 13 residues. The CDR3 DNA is TGTGCCAGCAGAACGAGGGGGAACACTGAAGCTTTCTTT. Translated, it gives CASRTRGNTEAFF. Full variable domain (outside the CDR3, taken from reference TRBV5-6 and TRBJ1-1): DAGVTQSPTHLIKTRGQQVTLRCSPKSGHDTVSWYQQALGQGPQFIFQYYEEEERQRGNFPDRFSGHQFPNYSSELNVNALLLGDSALYLCASRTRGNTEAFFGQGTRLTVV.

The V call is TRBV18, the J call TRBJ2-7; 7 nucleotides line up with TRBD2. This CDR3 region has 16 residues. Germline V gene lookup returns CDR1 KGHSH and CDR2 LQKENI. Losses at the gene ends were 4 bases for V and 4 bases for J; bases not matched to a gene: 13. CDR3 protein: CASSRLAAPRNYEQYF. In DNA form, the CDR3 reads TGTGCCAGCTCACGGCTAGCGGCGCCTAGGAATTACGAGCAGTACTTC.

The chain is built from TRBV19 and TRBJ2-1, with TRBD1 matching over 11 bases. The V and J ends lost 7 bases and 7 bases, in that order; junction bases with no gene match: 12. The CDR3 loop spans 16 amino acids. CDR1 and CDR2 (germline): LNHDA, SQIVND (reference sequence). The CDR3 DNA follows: TGTGCCAGTACCCGCATCCGGACAGGGGGCACGAATGAGCAGTTCTTC. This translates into CASTRIRTGGTNEQFF.

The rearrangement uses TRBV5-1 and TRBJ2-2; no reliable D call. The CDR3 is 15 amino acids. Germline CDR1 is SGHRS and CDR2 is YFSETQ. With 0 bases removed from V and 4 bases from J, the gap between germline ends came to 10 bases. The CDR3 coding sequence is TGCGCCAGCAGCTTGGGCGTTCTAGGCACCGGGGAGCTGTTTTTT. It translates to CASSLGVLGTGELFF.

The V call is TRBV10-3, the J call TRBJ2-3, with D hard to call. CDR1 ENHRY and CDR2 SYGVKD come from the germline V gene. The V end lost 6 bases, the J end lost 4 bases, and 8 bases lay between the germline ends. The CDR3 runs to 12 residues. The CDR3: CAIRGSPDTQYF. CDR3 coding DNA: TGTGCCATCAGGGGGTCACCAGATACGCAGTATTTT.

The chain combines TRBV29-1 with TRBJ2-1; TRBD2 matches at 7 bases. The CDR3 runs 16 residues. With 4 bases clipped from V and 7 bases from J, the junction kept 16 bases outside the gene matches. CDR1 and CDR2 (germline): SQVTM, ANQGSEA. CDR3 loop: CSVVGASSGPLNEQFF. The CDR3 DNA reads TGCAGCGTTGTAGGGGCGTCTAGCGGTCCCCTGAATGAGCAGTTCTTC.

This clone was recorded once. Written as DNA, the CDR3 is TGTGCCAGCAGCTTAACCCGGGACAGAAATCAGCCCCAGCATTTT. Protein sequence: CASSLTRDRNQPQHF. The V call is TRBV27, the J call TRBJ1-5; 7 bases agree with TRBD1. CDR1 MNHEY and CDR2 SMNVEV come from the germline V gene (reference sequence). This CDR3 has 15 residues. Unmatched junction bases numbered 9, after V lost 6 bases and J lost 4 bases.

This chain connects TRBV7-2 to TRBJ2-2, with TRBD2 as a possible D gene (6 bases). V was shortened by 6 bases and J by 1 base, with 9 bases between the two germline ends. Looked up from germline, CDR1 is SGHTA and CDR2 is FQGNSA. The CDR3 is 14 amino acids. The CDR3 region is CASRPEGNTGELFF. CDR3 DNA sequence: TGTGCCAGCAGACCGGAGGGGAACACCGGGGAGCTGTTTTTT.

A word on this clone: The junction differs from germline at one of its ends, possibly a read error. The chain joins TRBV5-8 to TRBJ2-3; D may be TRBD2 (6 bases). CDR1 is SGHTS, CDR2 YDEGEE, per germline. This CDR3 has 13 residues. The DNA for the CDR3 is TGTGCCAGCACCTTGCGGGACACAGATACGCAGTATTTT. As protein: CASTLRDTDTQYF.

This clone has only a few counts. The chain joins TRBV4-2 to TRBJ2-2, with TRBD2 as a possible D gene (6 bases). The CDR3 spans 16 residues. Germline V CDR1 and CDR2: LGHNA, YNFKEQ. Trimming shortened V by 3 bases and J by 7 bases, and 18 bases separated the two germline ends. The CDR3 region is CASSQPGSRAGGELFF. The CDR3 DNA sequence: TGTGCCAGCAGCCAGCCGGGATCCCGAGCGGGCGGGGAGCTGTTTTTT.

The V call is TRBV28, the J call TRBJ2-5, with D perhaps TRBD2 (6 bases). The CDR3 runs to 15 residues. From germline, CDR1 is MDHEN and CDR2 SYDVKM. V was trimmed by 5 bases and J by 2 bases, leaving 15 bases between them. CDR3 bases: TGTGCCAGCAGTAGGAGGGTAGCGGCGCAAGAGACCCAGTACTTC. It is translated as CASSRRVAAQETQYF. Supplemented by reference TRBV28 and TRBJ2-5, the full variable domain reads DVKVTQSSRYLVKRTGEKVFLECVQDMDHENMFWYRQDPGLGLRLIYFSYDVKMKEKGDIPEGYSVSREKKERFSLILESASTNQTSMYLCASSRRVAAQETQYFGPGTRLLVL.

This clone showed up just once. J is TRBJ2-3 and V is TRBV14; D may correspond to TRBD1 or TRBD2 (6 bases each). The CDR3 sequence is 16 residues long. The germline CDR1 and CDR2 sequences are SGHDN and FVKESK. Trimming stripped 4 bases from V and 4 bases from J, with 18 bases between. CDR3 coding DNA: TGTGCCAGCAGCCTTCGCGAGAGGGGGGCCGCAGATACGCAGTATTTT. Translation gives CASSLRERGAADTQYF. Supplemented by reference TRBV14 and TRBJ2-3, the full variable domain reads EAGVTQFPSHSVIEKGQTVTLRCDPISGHDNLYWYRRVMGKEIKFLLHFVKESKQDESGMPNNRFLAERTGGTYSTLKVQPAELEDSGVYFCASSLRERGAADTQYFGPGTRLTVL.

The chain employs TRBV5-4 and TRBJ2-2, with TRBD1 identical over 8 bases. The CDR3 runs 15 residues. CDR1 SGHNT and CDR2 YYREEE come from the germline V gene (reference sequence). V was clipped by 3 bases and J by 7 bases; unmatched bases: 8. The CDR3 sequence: CASSSSGQVDGELFF. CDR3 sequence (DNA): TGTGCCAGCAGCTCCTCGGGACAGGTAGACGGGGAGCTGTTTTTT.

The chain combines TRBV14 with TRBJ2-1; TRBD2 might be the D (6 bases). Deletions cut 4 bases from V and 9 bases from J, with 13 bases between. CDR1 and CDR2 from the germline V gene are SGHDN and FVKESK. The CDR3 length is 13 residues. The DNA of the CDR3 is TGTGCCAGCAGCCCCAGGACTATTGGTGAGCAGTTCTTC. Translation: CASSPRTIGEQFF.

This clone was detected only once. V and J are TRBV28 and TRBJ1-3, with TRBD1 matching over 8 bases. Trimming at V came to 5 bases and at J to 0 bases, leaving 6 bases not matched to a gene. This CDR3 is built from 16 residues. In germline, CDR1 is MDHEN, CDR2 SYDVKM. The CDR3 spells CASSLTGGGSGNTIYF. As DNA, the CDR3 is TGTGCCAGCAGTCTTACAGGGGGAGGCTCTGGAAACACCATATATTTT. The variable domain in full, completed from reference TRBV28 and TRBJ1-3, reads DVKVTQSSRYLVKRTGEKVFLECVQDMDHENMFWYRQDPGLGLRLIYFSYDVKMKEKGDIPEGYSVSREKKERFSLILESASTNQTSMYLCASSLTGGGSGNTIYFGEGSWLTVV.

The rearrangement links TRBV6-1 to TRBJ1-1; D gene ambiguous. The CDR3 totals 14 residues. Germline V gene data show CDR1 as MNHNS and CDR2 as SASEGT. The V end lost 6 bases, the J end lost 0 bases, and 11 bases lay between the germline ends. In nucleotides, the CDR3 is TGTGCCAGCAGGAAGGAGGCCATGAACACTGAAGCTTTCTTT. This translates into CASRKEAMNTEAFF.

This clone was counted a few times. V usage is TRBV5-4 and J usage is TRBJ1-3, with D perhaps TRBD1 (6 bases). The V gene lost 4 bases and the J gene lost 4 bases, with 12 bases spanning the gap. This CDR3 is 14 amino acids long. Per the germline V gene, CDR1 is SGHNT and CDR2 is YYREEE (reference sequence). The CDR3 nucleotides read TGTGCCAGCAGCGCACAGGGTTCAGGAAACACCATATATTTT. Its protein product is CASSAQGSGNTIYF. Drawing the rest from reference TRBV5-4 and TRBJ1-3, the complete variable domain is ETGVTQSPTHLIKTRGQQVTLRCSSQSGHNTVSWYQQALGQGPQFIFQYYREEENGRGNFPPRFSGLQFPNYSSELNVNALELDDSALYLCASSAQGSGNTIYFGEGSWLTVV.

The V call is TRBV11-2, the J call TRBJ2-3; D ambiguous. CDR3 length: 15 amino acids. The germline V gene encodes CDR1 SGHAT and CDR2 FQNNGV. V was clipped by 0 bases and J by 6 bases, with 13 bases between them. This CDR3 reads CASSLERLVGDTQYF. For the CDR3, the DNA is TGTGCCAGCAGCTTAGAGAGGTTGGTGGGGGATACGCAGTATTTT.

The CDR3 is CASRDPAASEKLFF. CDR3 nucleotide sequence: TGTGCCAGCAGGGACCCCGCCGCGAGTGAAAAACTGTTTTTT. The gene calls are TRBV6-5 and TRBJ1-4; D gene unclear. V was pared by 6 bases and J by 7 bases, with 15 bases between. Germline-derived CDR1 and CDR2 are MNHEY and SVGAGI. This CDR3 is 14 amino acids long.